This T cell receptor beta chain was sequenced for a study of T cells in Graves' hyperthyroidism and ophthalmopathy. This CDR3 comprises 18 residues. Per germline, CDR1 SEHNR and CDR2 FQNEAQ (reference sequence). V was pared by 4 bases and J by 0 bases, with 11 bases of the junction left unmatched. This clonotype was detected ten times or more. Amplified regions were TCR beta CDR3 sequences from RNA transcripts. In the first-round RT-PCR of the TCR CDR3, the HTBI primer set was used. TCRdb passed the multiplex PCR reads through MiXCR, listing each CDR3 protein once. The repertoire consists of 200,000 to 300,000 distinct CDR3 sequences, with about 17% occurring once and the leading ten covering approximately 30%.

Sequenced material: blood. The rearrangement links TRBV7-9 to TRBJ2-1; 8 bases align to TRBD2. The sequence was collected from a woman between 18 and 29 years old with Graves' ophthalmopathy. CDR3 loop: CASSSRGDLGSSYNEQFF. The CDR3 DNA is TGTGCCAGCAGCTCGCGGGGGGACTTGGGGAGCTCCTACAATGAGCAGTTCTTC.